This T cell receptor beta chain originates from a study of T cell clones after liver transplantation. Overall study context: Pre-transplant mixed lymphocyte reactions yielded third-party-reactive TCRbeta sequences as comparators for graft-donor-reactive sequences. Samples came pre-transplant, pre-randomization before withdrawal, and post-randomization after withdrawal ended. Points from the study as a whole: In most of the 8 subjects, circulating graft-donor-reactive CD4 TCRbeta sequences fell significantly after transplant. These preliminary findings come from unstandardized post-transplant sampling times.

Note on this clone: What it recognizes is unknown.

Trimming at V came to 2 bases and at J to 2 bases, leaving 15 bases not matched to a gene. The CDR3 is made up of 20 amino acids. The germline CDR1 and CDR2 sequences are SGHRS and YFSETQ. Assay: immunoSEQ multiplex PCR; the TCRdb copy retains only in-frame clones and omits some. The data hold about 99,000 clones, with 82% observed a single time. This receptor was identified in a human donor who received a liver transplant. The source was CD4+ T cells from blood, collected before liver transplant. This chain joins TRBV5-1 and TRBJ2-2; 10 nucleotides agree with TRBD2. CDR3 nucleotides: TGCGCCAGCAGCTTCCCCCTACTAGCGGGGAGGCGGCCCAACACCGGGGAGCTGTTTTTT. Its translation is CASSFPLLAGRRPNTGELFF.